Included here is one T cell receptor beta chain sequence, with context. This entry comes from a study of blood T cell repertoires in COVID-19. The germline gives CDR1 WNHNN, CDR2 SYGVQD (reference sequence). The CDR3 sequence is 16 residues long. V shed 2 bases, J shed 7 bases, and the junction held 5 bases outside the gene matches. Assay: immunoSEQ multiplex PCR; the TCRdb copy retains only in-frame clones and omits some. The table has around 290,000 clones, approximately 86% seen once. The sequencing input was PBMCs or T cells enriched from blood (not recorded which). The V call is TRBV10-1, the J call TRBJ2-1; TRBD2 matches 13 bases. This TCR was sampled from a woman between 18 and 29 years old who had recovered from COVID-19. CDR3 sequence: CASSETSGGAGNEQFF. DNA for the CDR3: TGCGCCAGCAGTGAGACTAGCGGGGGGGCTGGAAATGAGCAGTTCTTC.